Below are 27 T cell receptor beta chains sequenced from a single sample in a study of T cells after yellow fever vaccination. TCRdb itself ran the 5' RACE reads through MiXCR, one entry per CDR3 protein. The table records roughly 500,000 distinct CDR3 sequences, 15% to 20% of them present only once. The specimen comprised PBMCs, sampled 15 days after the yellow fever booster vaccination. These receptors came from a young man who received the YFV17D yellow fever vaccine.

The V call is TRBV7-8, the J call TRBJ2-3; perhaps TRBD1 as D (5 bases). CDR3 size: 18 residues. Germline V gene data show CDR1 as SGHVS and CDR2 as FQNEAQ. V lost 2 bases and J lost 1, with 19 bases in between. The CDR3 region has the DNA TGTGCCAGCAGCTTAAGACAGCCGAAGGATTTTCGCACAGATACGCAGTATTTT. Amino acids: CASSLRQPKDFRTDTQYF.

In this sample, this clonotype turned up a few times. The chain is built from TRBV6-2 or TRBV6-3 and TRBJ2-7, with a tentative D call TRBD2 (6 bases). V shed 6 bases and J shed 5 bases, with 17 bases lying between them. The CDR3 is 14 residues long. From germline, CDR1 is MNHEY and CDR2 SVGEGT. CDR3 loop: CASSYPWGDHEQYF. In nucleotides, the CDR3 is TGTGCCAGCAGCTACCCGTGGGGGGACCACGAGCAGTACTTC.

This clonotype was seen a few times. The chain uses TRBV5-1 and TRBJ2-7; D unresolved. Germline V CDR1 and CDR2: SGHRS, YFSETQ. V gave up 0 bases and J gave up 6 bases, with 7 bases separating them. This CDR3 is built from 12 residues. Written as DNA, the CDR3 is TGCGCCAGCAGCTTGGATGTAGGCGAGCAGTACTTC. Its protein is CASSLDVGEQYF. The full variable domain, in which reference TRBV5-1 and TRBJ2-7 provide the parts outside the CDR3, is KAGVTQTPRYLIKTRGQQVTLSCSPISGHRSVSWYQQTPGQGLQFLFEYFSETQRNKGNFPGRFSGRQFSNSRSEMNVSTLELGDSALYLCASSLDVGEQYFGPGTRLTVT.

The V call is TRBV20-1, the J call TRBJ1-1; TRBD1 might be the D (5 bases). Germline CDR1 DFQATT, CDR2 SNEGSKA (reference sequence). Trimming took 8 bases from V and 1 from J, leaving 17 bases between them. The CDR3 has 14 amino acids. CDR3 sequence reads: CSTSHGAGNTEAFF. The CDR3 DNA sequence: TGCAGTACCAGTCATGGGGCGGGGAACACTGAAGCTTTCTTT.

This chain links TRBV20-1 with TRBJ2-1; maybe TRBD2 (6 bases). Germline values: CDR1 DFQATT, CDR2 SNEGSKA (reference sequence). With 6 bases removed from V and 6 bases from J, the gap between germline ends came to 24 bases. The CDR3 consists of 16 residues. The CDR3 protein is CSAELSGLANVNEQFF. The DNA of the CDR3 is TGCAGTGCGGAACTCAGTGGGCTAGCGAATGTCAATGAGCAGTTCTTC.

This clonotype has only a few counts. V is TRBV9 and J is TRBJ2-5; 9 positions agree with TRBD1. Trimming cost V 3 bases and J 2 bases; bases outside gene matches: 8. Per germline, CDR1 SGDLS and CDR2 YYNGEE. The CDR3 consists of 16 residues. CDR3 loop: CASSATGTGKQETQYF. The CDR3 DNA is TGTGCCAGCAGCGCGACCGGGACAGGGAAACAAGAGACCCAGTACTTC. The variable domain in full, with the rest retrieved from reference TRBV9 and TRBJ2-5, is DSGVTQTPKHLITATGQRVTLRCSPRSGDLSVYWYQQSLDQGLQFLIQYYNGEERAKGNILERFSAQQFPDLHSELNLSSLELGDSALYFCASSATGTGKQETQYFGPGTRLLVL.

This clonotype appeared a few times. V is TRBV3-1 and J is TRBJ2-1; the D is unclear. V lost 2 bases and J 8 bases, leaving 16 bases between the germline ends. CDR3 length: 15 residues. Germline loops: CDR1 LGHDT, CDR2 YNNKEL (reference sequence). In DNA form, the CDR3 reads TGTGCCAGCAGCCAATTCTTCAGAGAACGAGATGAGCAGTTCTTC. Translated, it gives CASSQFFRERDEQFF.

This clonotype was seen a handful of times. V is TRBV7-2 and J is TRBJ2-1, with 11 bases aligning to TRBD2. V shed 5 bases and J 6 bases; nucleotides not matched to a gene: 12. The V gene's germline CDR1 is SGHTA and CDR2 FQGNSA. The length of the CDR3 is 17 residues. The DNA of the CDR3 is TGTGCCAGCAGCCCAAGACAACTAGCGGGAGTGGCCAATGAGCAGTTCTTC. This translates into CASSPRQLAGVANEQFF.

The table lists this clonotype with a few counts. This chain uses TRBV6-2 or TRBV6-3 with TRBJ2-7, with D uncertain. The germline gives CDR1 MNHEY, CDR2 SVGEGT. The V and J ends lost 2 bases and 0 bases respectively, with 5 bases between them. The length of the CDR3 is 13 residues. CDR3 bases: TGTGCCAGCAGTTACAGGACCTCCTACGAGCAGTACTTC. This encodes CASSYRTSYEQYF.

This clonotype has just a few counts. This chain connects TRBV6-1 to TRBJ2-7; D is uncertain. Trimming took off 3 bases at V and 8 bases at J, with 14 bases between the two ends. Germline CDR1 is MNHNS and CDR2 is SASEGT. The CDR3 extends over 13 amino acids. The DNA of the CDR3 is TGTGCCAGCAGTGACCAAGATCCGCAGCAGCAGTACTTC. Its protein is CASSDQDPQQQYF.

The chain carries TRBV24-1 and TRBJ2-7; 7 positions match TRBD2. From germline, CDR1 is KGHDR and CDR2 SFDVKD. There are 16 residues in the CDR3. The V gene end was trimmed by 3 bases and the J gene end by 2 bases; junction bases not matched to a gene: 9. CDR3 protein: CATSDGRADTAYEQYF. The CDR3 DNA reads as TGTGCCACCAGTGATGGGAGGGCGGACACCGCCTACGAGCAGTACTTC.

The chain links TRBV19 to TRBJ1-2; D is unclear. Trimming removed 3 bases at V and 11 bases at J, with 10 bases between. This CDR3 region has 11 residues. Germline CDR1 and CDR2: LNHDA and SQIVND (reference sequence). This CDR3 is CASSISLRYTF. CDR3 coding DNA: TGTGCCAGTAGTATTTCTCTGCGTTACACCTTC.

There are a few counts of this clonotype. V usage is TRBV14 and J usage is TRBJ2-1; 15 nucleotides line up with TRBD2. Trimming at V came to 6 bases and at J to 6 bases, leaving 6 bases not matched to a gene. CDR1 and CDR2 (germline): SGHDN, FVKESK. The CDR3 is made up of 16 amino acids. CDR3 sequence (DNA): TGTGCCAGCAGAAGGACTAGCGGGAGGGCGGGCAATGAGCAGTTCTTC. Its protein product is CASRRTSGRAGNEQFF.

This clonotype has a handful of counts. The gene calls are TRBV7-2 and TRBJ2-5; 10 nucleotides match TRBD2. The CDR3 sequence is 16 residues long. The germline gives CDR1 SGHTA, CDR2 FQGNSA. The V segment lost 4 bases and the J segment 5 bases; nucleotides outside the gene matches: 10. The CDR3 sequence: CASSSGLAPGMETQYF. The CDR3 DNA reads TGTGCCAGCAGCTCGGGACTAGCGCCGGGTATGGAGACCCAGTACTTC.

This chain joins TRBV6-1 and TRBJ2-2; TRBD2 might be the D (5 bases). This CDR3 has 14 residues. V lost 6 bases and J lost 0, with 8 bases in between. The V gene's germline CDR1 is MNHNS and CDR2 SASEGT. The CDR3 region has the DNA TGTGCCAGCAGGGGAGCCTCGAACACCGGGGAGCTGTTTTTT. It encodes CASRGASNTGELFF.

At least ten counts were recorded for this clonotype. V and J are TRBV9 and TRBJ2-2; the match to TRBD2 covers 9 bases. CDR1 SGDLS and CDR2 YYNGEE come from the germline V gene. This CDR3 has 15 amino acids. J was trimmed by 2 bases and V by 4 bases; bases with no gene match: 3. This chain's CDR3 is CASSPGTSNTGELFF. CDR3 in DNA: TGTGCCAGCAGCCCGGGGACTAGCAACACCGGGGAGCTGTTTTTT.

J is TRBJ2-7 and V is TRBV10-3, with 8 positions matching TRBD2. Looked up from germline, CDR1 is ENHRY and CDR2 is SYGVKD. This CDR3 comprises 15 residues. Unmatched junction bases numbered 3, after V lost 2 bases and J lost 0 bases. The CDR3 is CAISETSGSSYEQYF. CDR3 nucleotide sequence: TGTGCCATCAGTGAGACTAGCGGATCCTCCTACGAGCAGTACTTC.

V and J are TRBV5-1 and TRBJ2-1; either TRBD1 or TRBD2 may supply D (5 bases each). Germline CDR1 and CDR2: SGHRS and YFSETQ. Trimming cost V 3 bases and J 0 bases, with 10 bases left between them. The CDR3 consists of 15 residues. The CDR3 is CASSSAGSSYNEQFF. CDR3 nucleotides: TGCGCCAGCAGCTCGGCAGGGAGCTCCTACAATGAGCAGTTCTTC. Full variable domain (rest looked up from reference TRBV5-1 and TRBJ2-1): KAGVTQTPRYLIKTRGQQVTLSCSPISGHRSVSWYQQTPGQGLQFLFEYFSETQRNKGNFPGRFSGRQFSNSRSEMNVSTLELGDSALYLCASSSAGSSYNEQFFGPGTRLTVL.

A few counts support this clonotype. J is TRBJ2-7 and V is TRBV5-1; TRBD2 matches at 11 bases. V was pared by 1 base and J by 5 bases, with 5 bases of the junction left unmatched. This CDR3 spans 15 amino acids. Germline CDR1 and CDR2: SGHRS and YFSETQ. CDR3 sequence: CASSLTSGRGNEQYF. CDR3 coding DNA: TGCGCCAGCAGCTTGACTAGCGGGAGAGGTAACGAGCAGTACTTC.

V is TRBV20-1 and J is TRBJ2-3; 8 bases are a match to TRBD1. CDR1 DFQATT and CDR2 SNEGSKA come from the germline V gene (reference sequence). The CDR3 sequence is 15 residues long. Trimming removed 6 bases from V and 3 bases from J; junction bases left unmatched: 11. CDR3 sequence reads: CSAGDRPAGTDTQYF. The CDR3 DNA reads as TGCAGTGCGGGGGACAGGCCTGCCGGAACAGATACGCAGTATTTT.

This clonotype showed up just a few times. This rearrangement joins TRBV5-5 to TRBJ2-7, with TRBD2 identical over 10 bases. Germline CDR1 SGHKS, CDR2 YYEKEE (reference sequence). CDR3 length equals 16 residues. The V gene end was trimmed by 1 base and the J gene end by 4 bases; junction bases not matched to a gene: 8. CDR3 residues: CASSLPISGRSYEQYF. As DNA, the CDR3 is TGTGCCAGCAGCTTGCCGATTAGCGGGAGGTCTTACGAGCAGTACTTC.

This clonotype was seen a few times. This chain connects TRBV6-1 to TRBJ1-2; TRBD1 is a possible D gene (5 bases). Trimming pared 7 bases from V and 7 bases from J, leaving 16 bases between. This CDR3 contains 13 residues. Looked up from germline, CDR1 is MNHNS and CDR2 is SASEGT. The CDR3 sequence is CASNPGGAGGYTF. For the CDR3, the DNA is TGTGCCAGCAACCCTGGAGGGGCAGGTGGCTACACCTTC.

Note on this clonotype: At one boundary the junction diverges from the germline segment, which might be a read error. V usage is TRBV7-8 and J usage is TRBJ2-1; D unclear. The CDR3 covers 13 residues. Germline values: CDR1 SGHVS, CDR2 FQNEAQ. CDR3 sequence reads: CASSLGIYTEQFF. CDR3 in DNA: TGTGCCAGCAGCTTAGGCATATACACTGAGCAGTTCTTC.

The chain couples TRBV5-6 to TRBJ2-3, with D possibly matching TRBD2 (6 bases). In germline, CDR1 is SGHDT, CDR2 YYEEEE. This CDR3 has 16 residues. V was pared by 2 bases and J by 2 bases, with 15 bases between. In nucleotides, the CDR3 is TGTGCCAGCAGCTTTCCCCCCCTAGCGAACACAGATACGCAGTATTTT. Translating gives CASSFPPLANTDTQYF.

In this sample, this clonotype turned up a few times. The chain combines TRBV20-1 with TRBJ2-5, with D possibly matching TRBD1 (6 bases). The ends were cut back, 3 bases at V and 4 bases at J, with 9 bases in the middle. The CDR3 is 12 amino acids. Germline V gene lookup returns CDR1 DFQATT and CDR2 SNEGSKA (reference sequence). In nucleotides, the CDR3 is TGCAGTGCTAGCCAAGGGGGAGAGACCCAGTACTTC. Translation: CSASQGGETQYF.

J is TRBJ2-3 and V is TRBV7-9; no firm D call. V was cut by 1 base and J by 2 bases, with 10 bases left in between. Germline-derived CDR1 and CDR2 are SEHNR and FQNEAQ (reference sequence). This CDR3 region has 15 residues. CDR3 bases: TGTGCCAGCAGCTTAGGGTTCGTCCTCACAGATACGCAGTATTTT. Protein: CASSLGFVLTDTQYF.

This clonotype has a handful of counts. One end of the junction fails to match germline, which may point to a read error. The V call is TRBV7-8, the J call TRBJ2-7; no reliable D call. The germline CDR1 and CDR2 sequences are SGHVS and FQNEAQ. The CDR3 is 12 residues long. CDR3 loop: CASSLNQIPPFF. The CDR3 nucleotides read TGTGCCAGCAGCTTAAACCAAATCCCCCCATTCTTC.